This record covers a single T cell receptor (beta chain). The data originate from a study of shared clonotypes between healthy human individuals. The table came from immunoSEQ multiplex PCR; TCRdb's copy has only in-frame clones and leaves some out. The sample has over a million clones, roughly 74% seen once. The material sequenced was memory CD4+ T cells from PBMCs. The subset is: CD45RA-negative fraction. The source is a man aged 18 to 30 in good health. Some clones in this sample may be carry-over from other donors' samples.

CDR3 nucleotide sequence: TGTGCCAGCAGGCTACGACTAGCGGGAGATGGGGAGCTGTTTTTT. Residues: CASRLRLAGDGELFF. This chain joins TRBV7-2 and TRBJ2-2; 12 bases fit TRBD2. The CDR3 loop spans 15 amino acids. From germline, CDR1 is SGHTA and CDR2 FQGNSA. V trimming: 6 bases; J trimming: 8 bases; junction bases outside the gene matches: 7.